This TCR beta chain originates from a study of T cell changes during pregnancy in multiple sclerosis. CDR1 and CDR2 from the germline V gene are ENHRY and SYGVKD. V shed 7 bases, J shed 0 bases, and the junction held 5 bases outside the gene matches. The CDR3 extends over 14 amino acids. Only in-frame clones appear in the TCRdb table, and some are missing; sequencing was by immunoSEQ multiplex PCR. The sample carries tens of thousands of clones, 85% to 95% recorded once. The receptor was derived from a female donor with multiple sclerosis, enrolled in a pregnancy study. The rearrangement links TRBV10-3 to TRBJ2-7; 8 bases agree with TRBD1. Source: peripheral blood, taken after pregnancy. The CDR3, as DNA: TGTGCCATCATGTTTGGGACAGGCTCCTACGAGCAGTACTTC. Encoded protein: CAIMFGTGSYEQYF.